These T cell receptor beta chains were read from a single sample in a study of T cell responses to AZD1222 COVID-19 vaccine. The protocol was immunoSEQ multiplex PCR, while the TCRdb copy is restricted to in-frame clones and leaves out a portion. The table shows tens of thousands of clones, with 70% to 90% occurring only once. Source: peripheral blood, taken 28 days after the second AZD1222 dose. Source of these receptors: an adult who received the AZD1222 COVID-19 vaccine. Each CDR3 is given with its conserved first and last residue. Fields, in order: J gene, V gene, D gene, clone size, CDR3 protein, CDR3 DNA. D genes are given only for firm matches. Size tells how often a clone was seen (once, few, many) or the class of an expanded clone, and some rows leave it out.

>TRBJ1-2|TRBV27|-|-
CASSTDPVVRGYTF
TGTGCCAGCAGTACCGATCCCGTTGTACGCGGCTACACCTTC
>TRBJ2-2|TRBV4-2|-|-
CASSQDRKDPFFGELFF
TGTGCCAGCAGCCAAGACAGAAAGGACCCTTTTTTCGGGGAGCTGTTTTTT
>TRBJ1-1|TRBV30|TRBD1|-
CAWNQQGAEAFF
TGTGCCTGGAATCAACAGGGGGCCGAAGCTTTCTTT
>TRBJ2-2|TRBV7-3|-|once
CASSSIANTGELFF
TGTGCCAGCAGCTCGATCGCGAACACCGGGGAGCTGTTTTTT
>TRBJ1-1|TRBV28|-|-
CASTRSGAQSFMNTEAFF
TGTGCCAGCACTCGTTCGGGGGCTCAGAGTTTTATGAACACTGAAGCTTTCTTT
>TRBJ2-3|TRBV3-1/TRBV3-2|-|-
CASSHARDTFTDTQYF
TGTGCCAGCAGCCACGCCCGGGACACGTTCACAGATACGCAGTATTTT
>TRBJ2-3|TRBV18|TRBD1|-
CASSPLGQGEDTQYF
TGTGCCAGCTCACCACTGGGACAGGGGGAGGATACGCAGTATTTT
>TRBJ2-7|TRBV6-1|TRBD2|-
CASSAAGAVTSEQYF
TGTGCCAGCAGTGCAGCGGGAGCGGTTACGAGCGAGCAGTACTTC
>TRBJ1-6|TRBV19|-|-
CASSSDSNSPLHF
TGTGCCAGTAGCAGCGACAGTAATTCACCCCTCCACTTT
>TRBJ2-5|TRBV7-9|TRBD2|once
CASSYGRASGIVETQYF
TGTGCCAGCAGCTACGGGCGGGCTAGCGGGATAGTTGAGACCCAGTACTTC